The rows below give T cell receptor beta chains drawn from one sample of a study of beta chain features in type 1 diabetes. Sequenced by immunoSEQ multiplex PCR; TCRdb stores in-frame clones only, minus some. The table has around 350,000 clones, 10% to 15% seen once. Sequences were obtained from naive CD4+ T cells from blood. The receptors originated from a man between 18 and 29 years old in good health. Both conserved end residues are part of each CDR3. The order of the fields is clone size, J gene, D gene, V gene, CDR3 protein, CDR3 DNA. The D gene is left open where the match is weak. Rows give clone size only sometimes, using once, few, many, or a class for an expanded clone.

- TRBJ1-2 TRBD1 TRBV29-1 CSSRDRQYGYTF TGCAGCTCCCGGGACAGGCAATATGGCTACACCTTC
few TRBJ2-2 - TRBV6-1 CASSVSTGELFF TGTGCCAGCAGTGTCTCGACCGGGGAGCTGTTTTTT
few TRBJ2-1 - TRBV20-1 CSAEDFNEQFF TGCAGTGCCGAGGATTTCAATGAGCAGTTCTTC
- TRBJ2-7 - TRBV30 CAWRNTDEQYF TGTGCCTGGAGGAATACGGACGAGCAGTACTTC
- TRBJ2-1 - TRBV7-3 CASSPVGVNEQFF TGTGCCAGCAGCCCGGTAGGGGTGAATGAGCAGTTCTTC
- TRBJ2-7 - TRBV6-6 CASSYSTLSNTYEQYF TGTGCCAGCAGTTACTCGACACTGTCAAACACGTACGAGCAGTACTTC
- TRBJ2-7 - TRBV19 CASSIAQVDSYEQYF TGTGCCAGTAGTATCGCGCAGGTCGACTCCTACGAGCAGTACTTC
- TRBJ2-7 TRBD2 TRBV19 CASSRTGTNYEQYF TGTGCCAGTAGTAGAACCGGGACTAATTACGAGCAGTACTTC
- TRBJ2-7 - TRBV11-3 CASSLGGTEGEQYF TGTGCCAGCAGCTTAGGAGGGACTGAGGGAGAGCAGTACTTC
few TRBJ2-7 TRBD1 TRBV2 CASSGQGYEQYF TGTGCCAGCAGCGGACAGGGCTACGAGCAGTACTTC
- TRBJ1-1 - TRBV4-2 CASSQGPGDNTEAFF TGTGCCAGCAGCCAAGGACCAGGCGACAACACTGAAGCTTTCTTT
few TRBJ2-7 - TRBV7-9 CASSLALGWRSYEQYF TGTGCCAGCAGCTTAGCGTTAGGGTGGAGGTCCTACGAGCAGTACTTC
few TRBJ1-5 TRBD1 TRBV2 CASKSTGGNQPQHF TGTGCCAGCAAATCTACAGGGGGCAATCAGCCCCAGCATTTT
few TRBJ2-7 - TRBV18 CASSAGTHSYEQYF TGTGCCAGCTCAGCCGGGACACACTCCTACGAGCAGTACTTC
- TRBJ1-1 - TRBV29-1 CRENEAFF TGCAGAGAGAATGAAGCTTTCTTT
- TRBJ1-4 TRBD1 TRBV4-3 CASSQSTWDRAEKLFF TGCGCCAGCAGCCAATCCACTTGGGACAGGGCTGAAAAACTGTTTTTT
few TRBJ2-1 TRBD2 TRBV5-6 CASSTALAGGFYNEQFF TGTGCCAGCAGCACGGCACTAGCGGGGGGGTTTTACAATGAGCAGTTCTTC
few TRBJ2-7 - TRBV5-1 CASSSNGAPSEQYF TGCGCCAGCAGCTCGAATGGAGCCCCAAGCGAGCAGTACTTC
few TRBJ2-5 - TRBV21-1 CASSKEYRGKETQYF TGTGCCAGCAGCAAAGAGTACAGGGGAAAAGAGACCCAGTACTTC
few TRBJ2-5 - TRBV18 CASSRRTAQLDPQYF TGTGCCAGCTCCCGACGGACAGCCCAACTGGACCCCCAGTACTTC
- TRBJ2-5 - TRBV7-7 CASSRSGMVETQYF TGTGCCAGCAGCCGCAGTGGCATGGTGGAGACCCAGTACTTC
- TRBJ2-2 TRBD1 TRBV19 CASSMGQGAVGELFF TGTGCCAGTAGTATGGGACAGGGGGCAGTCGGGGAGCTGTTTTTT
few TRBJ2-7 - TRBV5-1 CASSLVEAYEQYF TGCGCCAGCAGCTTGGTAGAGGCCTACGAGCAGTACTTC
few TRBJ1-1 - TRBV7-6 CASSSDRNTEAFF TGTGCCAGCAGCTCCGACAGGAACACTGAAGCTTTCTTT
- TRBJ1-1 - TRBV11-1 CASSSLRTEAFF TGTGCCAGCAGCTCCCTACGGACTGAAGCTTTCTTT
once TRBJ2-3 - TRBV4-2 CASSQVVSGLGTDTQYF TGTGCCAGCAGCCAAGTCGTATCGGGACTTGGCACAGATACGCAGTATTTT
- TRBJ1-5 - TRBV12-5 CASARDSYQPQHF TGTGCTAGTGCCCGGGACTCCTATCAGCCCCAGCATTTT
- TRBJ1-4 - TRBV5-4 CASSLRGANEKLFF TGTGCCAGCAGCTTGCGGGGGGCTAATGAAAAACTGTTTTTT
many TRBJ2-7 - TRBV10-3 CAISVVQDAYEQYF TGTGCCATCAGTGTGGTCCAGGATGCCTACGAGCAGTACTTC
- TRBJ1-2 TRBD1 TRBV7-8 CASSSTGTAYGYTF TGTGCCAGCAGCTCGACCGGGACAGCCTATGGCTACACCTTC
- TRBJ2-2 - TRBV9 CASSWSSSNTGELFF TGTGCCAGCAGCTGGAGCAGTTCAAACACCGGGGAGCTGTTTTTT
- TRBJ2-1 - TRBV7-2 CASTMSYNEQFF TGTGCCAGCACCATGTCCTACAATGAGCAGTTCTTC
- TRBJ2-7 - TRBV15 CATSRDRGYEQYF TGTGCCACCAGCAGAGATCGGGGATACGAGCAGTACTTC
few TRBJ2-1 - TRBV7-2 CASSLSTGNEQFF TGTGCCAGCAGCTTATCCACCGGTAATGAGCAGTTCTTC
few TRBJ2-7 TRBD2 TRBV6-5 CASSYTGGSYEQYF TGTGCCAGCAGTTACACGGGGGGCTCCTACGAGCAGTACTTC
few TRBJ2-3 TRBD1 TRBV30 CAWSKGADTQYF TGTGCCTGGAGTAAGGGGGCTGATACGCAGTATTTT
- TRBJ2-1 - TRBV7-2 CASSLGRVLVENEQFF TGTGCCAGCAGCTTGGGTCGTGTGCTAGTCGAGAATGAGCAGTTCTTC
- TRBJ2-2 TRBD2 TRBV7-3 CASSPVPLAGGTGELFF TGTGCCAGCAGTCCCGTCCCCCTAGCGGGGGGCACCGGGGAGCTGTTTTTT
- TRBJ2-7 - TRBV6-1 CASSEQGTRTYEQYF TGTGCCAGCAGTGAACAGGGGACACGAACCTACGAGCAGTACTTC
few TRBJ2-2 TRBD1 TRBV9 CASSVGGTGTTGELFF TGTGCCAGCAGCGTAGGGGGGACAGGGACCACCGGGGAGCTGTTTTTT
few TRBJ1-3 TRBD1 TRBV10-3 CAITGQGANTIYF TGTGCCATCACCGGACAGGGGGCAAACACCATATATTTT
few TRBJ1-1 - TRBV30 CAWRGGTNTEAFF TGTGCCTGGAGGGGGGGGACGAACACTGAAGCTTTCTTT
few TRBJ2-2 - TRBV6-6 CASSQSEANTGELFF TGTGCCAGCTCCCAGAGCGAGGCGAACACCGGGGAGCTGTTTTTT
- TRBJ1-2 - TRBV5-4 CASSLVWAGNYGYTF TGTGCCAGCAGCTTGGTTTGGGCAGGCAACTATGGCTACACCTTC
few TRBJ2-3 TRBD1 TRBV10-3 CAIEEVAHGTVYTDTQYF TGTGCCATCGAAGAAGTAGCCCACGGGACAGTATACACAGATACGCAGTATTTT
- TRBJ2-6 TRBD2 TRBV15 CATSRGRGVANVLTF TGTGCCACCAGCAGAGGCCGGGGGGTCGCCAACGTCCTGACTTTC
- TRBJ1-1 - TRBV5-5 CASTFTQGATEAFF TGTGCCAGCACCTTTACCCAGGGTGCCACTGAAGCTTTCTTT
few TRBJ1-1 TRBD1 TRBV7-8 CASSRDRGLAFF TGTGCCAGCAGCAGGGACAGGGGGCTGGCTTTCTTT
few TRBJ2-6 TRBD1 TRBV27 CASSLYQGAISGANVLTF TGTGCCAGCAGTTTATATCAGGGGGCTATTTCTGGGGCCAACGTCCTGACTTTC
- TRBJ1-2 - TRBV14 CASSQADSPGYGYTF TGTGCCAGCAGCCAAGCCGACAGTCCGGGCTATGGCTACACCTTC
- TRBJ2-1 TRBD2 TRBV28 CASSSGTSGPPSSYNEQFF TGTGCCAGCAGCTCCGGGACTAGCGGCCCTCCGAGCTCCTACAATGAGCAGTTCTTC
few TRBJ2-7 - TRBV10-3 CAISESGGSQDEQYF TGTGCCATCAGTGAATCCGGAGGCAGCCAGGACGAGCAGTACTTC
- TRBJ2-3 TRBD2 TRBV6-4 CASSESGTGTDTQYF TGTGCCAGCAGTGAGAGCGGGACGGGGACCGATACGCAGTATTTT
few TRBJ1-4 TRBD1 TRBV28 CASRRDRAVEKLFF TGTGCCAGCAGGAGGGACAGGGCTGTCGAAAAACTGTTTTTT
- TRBJ1-4 - TRBV29-1 CSVVGGGQDATNEKLFF TGCAGCGTTGTGGGGGGGGGCCAGGATGCAACTAATGAAAAACTGTTTTTT
few TRBJ1-2 TRBD1 TRBV28 CASSGTGTNYGYTF TGTGCCAGCAGCGGGACAGGGACTAACTATGGCTACACCTTC
- TRBJ2-1 TRBD1 TRBV5-1 CASSPAAGTGKTLVYNEQFF TGCGCCAGCAGCCCCGCCGCTGGGACAGGGAAAACCCTTGTCTACAATGAGCAGTTCTTC
few TRBJ2-5 TRBD2 TRBV29-1 CSVDGGLSGAPVRTQYF TGCAGCGTTGATGGGGGTCTGAGCGGGGCACCGGTGAGGACCCAGTACTTC
few TRBJ1-5 TRBD1 TRBV5-6 CASSLGQGGQPQHF TGTGCCAGCAGCTTGGGACAGGGAGGCCAGCCCCAGCATTTT
few TRBJ1-3 - TRBV6-5 CASSYSSGNTIYF TGTGCCAGCAGTTACTCGAGCGGGAACACCATATATTTT